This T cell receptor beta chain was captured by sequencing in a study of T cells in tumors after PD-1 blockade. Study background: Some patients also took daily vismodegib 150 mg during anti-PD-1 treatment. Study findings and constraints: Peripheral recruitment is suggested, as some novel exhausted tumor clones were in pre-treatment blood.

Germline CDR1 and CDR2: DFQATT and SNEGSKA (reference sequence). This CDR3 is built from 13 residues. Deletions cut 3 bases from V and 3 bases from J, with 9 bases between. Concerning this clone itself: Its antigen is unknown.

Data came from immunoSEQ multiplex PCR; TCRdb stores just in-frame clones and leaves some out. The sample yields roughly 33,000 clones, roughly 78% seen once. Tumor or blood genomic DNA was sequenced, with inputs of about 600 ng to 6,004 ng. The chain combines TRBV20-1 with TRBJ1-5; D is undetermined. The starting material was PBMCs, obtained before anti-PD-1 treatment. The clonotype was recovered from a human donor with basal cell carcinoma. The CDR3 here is CSASRGNNQPQHF. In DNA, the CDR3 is TGCAGTGCTAGTCGGGGTAACAATCAGCCCCAGCATTTT.